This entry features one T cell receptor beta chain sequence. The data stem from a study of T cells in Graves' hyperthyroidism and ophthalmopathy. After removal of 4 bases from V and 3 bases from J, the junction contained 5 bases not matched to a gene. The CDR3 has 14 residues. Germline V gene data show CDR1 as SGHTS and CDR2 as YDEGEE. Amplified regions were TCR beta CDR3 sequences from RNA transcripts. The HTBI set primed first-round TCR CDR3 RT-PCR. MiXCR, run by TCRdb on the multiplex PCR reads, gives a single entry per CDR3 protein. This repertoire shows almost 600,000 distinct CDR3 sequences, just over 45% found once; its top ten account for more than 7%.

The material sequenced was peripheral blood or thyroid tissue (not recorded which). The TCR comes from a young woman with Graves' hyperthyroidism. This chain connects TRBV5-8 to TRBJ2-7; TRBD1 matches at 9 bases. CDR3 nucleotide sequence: TGTGCCAGCAGCCCGGGACAGGGTCACTACGAGCAGTACTTC. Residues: CASSPGQGHYEQYF.